These 11 T cell receptor beta chains were all obtained from the same sample, sequenced in a study of T cells of healthy individuals. TCRdb passed the 5' RACE reads through MiXCR, listing each CDR3 protein once. The table lists 40,000 to 60,000 distinct CDR3 sequences, roughly 14% of them singletons, with around 16% in the top ten. These receptor sequences come from a human donor in good health.

This chain connects TRBV20-1 to TRBJ1-2; D unresolved. CDR1 is DFQATT and CDR2 is SNEGSKA in the germline V gene (reference sequence). This CDR3 is built from 13 residues. The ends were cut back, 3 bases at V and 0 bases at J, with 8 bases in the middle. DNA of the CDR3: TGCAGTGCTAGTGATGGACCTAACTATGGCTACACCTTC. Its protein is CSASDGPNYGYTF.

The sample holds a few counts of this clonotype. V usage is TRBV20-1 and J usage is TRBJ1-5; 7 bases match TRBD1. There are 15 residues in the CDR3. Per germline, CDR1 DFQATT and CDR2 SNEGSKA (reference sequence). The junction had 4 bases not matched to a gene; V was cut back by 0 bases and J by 2 bases. The CDR3 loop reads CSAREQGGGNQPQHF. The CDR3 DNA sequence: TGCAGTGCTAGAGAGCAGGGGGGGGGCAATCAGCCCCAGCATTTT.

This rearrangement joins TRBV20-1 to TRBJ1-6, with no clear D. This CDR3 is built from 14 residues. Trimming took 1 base from V and 11 from J, leaving 15 bases between them. Germline assignment: CDR1 DFQATT and CDR2 SNEGSKA (reference sequence). The CDR3, as DNA: TGCAGTGCTAGAGGGGCTGGGAGTGAAACACCCCTCCACTTT. Protein product: CSARGAGSETPLHF.

The sample holds a few counts of this clonotype. V is TRBV6-2 or TRBV6-3 and J is TRBJ2-5; TRBD1 aligns across 8 bases. Germline V CDR1 and CDR2: MNHEY, SVGEGT. V lost 5 bases and J lost 2; bases outside the gene matches: 7. CDR3 length: 15 amino acids. CDR3 nucleotides: TGTGCCAGCAGTATCTATGGGACAGGACAAGAGACCCAGTACTTC. Its translation: CASSIYGTGQETQYF.

This clonotype was counted a few times. The chain employs TRBV7-2 and TRBJ2-3; TRBD2 matches 8 bases. The CDR3 has 16 amino acids. Germline-derived CDR1 and CDR2 are SGHTA and FQGNSA. Unmatched junction bases numbered 11, after V lost 3 bases and J lost 6 bases. As DNA, the CDR3 is TGTGCCAGCAGCTTGGGACCGGGACTAGTAACGGATACGCAGTATTTT. This codes for CASSLGPGLVTDTQYF.

This clonotype was counted between two and nine times. The genes are TRBV30 and TRBJ1-1, with a tentative D call TRBD1 (6 bases). The CDR3 is 12 amino acids. V lost 0 bases to trimming and J lost 8 bases, with 10 bases between them. The germline V gene encodes CDR1 GTSNPN and CDR2 SVGIG (reference sequence). The CDR3 nucleotides read TGTGCCTGGAGTGTCGGCGGGACAGAAGCTTTCTTT. Protein sequence: CAWSVGGTEAFF.

The rearrangement joins TRBV20-1 to TRBJ2-7; 12 bases align to TRBD2. CDR1 is DFQATT, CDR2 SNEGSKA, per germline (reference sequence). This CDR3 spans 15 amino acids. The V and J ends lost 6 bases and 3 bases, in that order; junction bases with no gene match: 9. The CDR3 DNA follows: TGCAGTGCGGAGGCAGGGGGACTAGCGGGCTACGAGCAGTACTTC. It is translated as CSAEAGGLAGYEQYF.

The V gene is TRBV2, the J gene TRBJ2-6; perhaps TRBD2 as D (5 bases). Trimming shortened V by 2 bases and J by 4 bases, and 9 bases separated the two germline ends. The length of the CDR3 is 15 residues. Germline V CDR1 and CDR2: SNHLY, FYNNEI. This CDR3 is CASSESPGGANVLTF. The CDR3 DNA reads TGTGCCAGCAGTGAAAGTCCGGGAGGGGCCAACGTCCTGACTTTC. Variable domain in full (rest from reference TRBV2 and TRBJ2-6): EPEVTQTPSHQVTQMGQEVILRCVPISNHLYFYWYRQILGQKVEFLVSFYNNEISEKSEIFDDQFSVERPDGSNFTLKIRSTKLEDSAMYFCASSESPGGANVLTFGAGSRLTVL.

This clonotype was observed a single time. The V and J genes are TRBV10-3 and TRBJ2-1; perhaps TRBD1 as D (6 bases). The germline V gene has CDR1 ENHRY and CDR2 SYGVKD. Trimming cost V 3 bases and J 7 bases, with 13 bases left between them. The CDR3 runs 14 residues. Here the CDR3 DNA reads TGTGCCATCAGTGATACGGACAGAGTTAATGAGCAGTTCTTC. Protein sequence: CAISDTDRVNEQFF.

This clonotype has ten or more counts. The chain has TRBV4-3 and TRBJ2-6, with D maybe TRBD2 (5 bases). This CDR3 spans 16 amino acids. Germline loops: CDR1 LGHNA, CDR2 YSLEER. The V gene lost 0 bases and the J gene lost 2 bases, with 8 bases spanning the gap. The CDR3: CASSQDIGAGANVLTF. In nucleotides, the CDR3 is TGCGCCAGCAGCCAAGATATCGGGGCTGGGGCCAACGTCCTGACTTTC.

In its sample, this clonotype was seen many times. The V and J genes are TRBV27 and TRBJ1-6; a possible D gene is TRBD1 (5 bases). Germline CDR1 MNHEY, CDR2 SMNVEV (reference sequence). The CDR3 contains 15 residues. The germline V and J ends were trimmed by 5 bases and 8 bases, with 16 bases remaining between them. The CDR3 loop is CASSPTGHGDSPLHF. The CDR3 nucleotides read TGTGCCAGCAGTCCTACCGGACATGGAGATTCACCCCTCCACTTT.